Presented here are 27 T cell receptor beta chains from one specimen sequenced in a study of cytomegalovirus exposure and HLA in healthy donors. The study ran its PCR with 60 Vbeta and 13 Jbeta primers. Measured with immunoSEQ multiplex PCR; TCRdb has only the in-frame clones, and not every one. Found here are tens of thousands of clones; the top ten clones hold roughly 20%. Sequencing was carried out using PBMCs. Every receptor here comes from a man aged 60-69 years in good health and CMV-seropositive.

The V and J genes are TRBV7-2 and TRBJ1-1; D is ambiguous. The CDR3 sequence is 15 residues long. Trimming took off 1 base at V and 0 bases at J, with 9 bases between the two ends. Germline CDR1 reads SGHTA; CDR2 reads FQGNSA. The CDR3 sequence: CASSLVVRLNTEAFF. The CDR3 DNA is TGTGCCAGCAGCTTAGTAGTCAGGCTGAACACTGAAGCTTTCTTT. Together with reference TRBV7-2 and TRBJ1-1, the CDR3 gives the full variable domain: GAGVSQSPSNKVTEKGKDVELRCDPISGHTALYWYRQSLGQGLEFLIYFQGNSAPDKSGLPSDRFSAERTGGSVSTLTIQRTQQEDSAVYLCASSLVVRLNTEAFFGQGTRLTVV.

This chain uses TRBV6-1 with TRBJ2-2; 7 positions match TRBD1. The germline V gene encodes CDR1 MNHNS and CDR2 SASEGT. The CDR3 contains 13 residues. V dropped 5 bases and J dropped 5; count of bases not matched to a gene: 2. The CDR3: CASSLQGTGELFF. The CDR3 DNA reads TGTGCCAGCAGTTTACAGGGGACCGGGGAGCTGTTTTTT.

The V gene is TRBV5-5, the J gene TRBJ2-1, with D tentatively TRBD1 (5 bases). V dropped 4 bases and J dropped 9 bases, with 14 bases sitting between them. Germline V lookup: CDR1 SGHKS, CDR2 YYEKEE (reference sequence). This CDR3 is built from 13 residues. The CDR3 loop is CASSRSRDREQFF. Here the CDR3 DNA reads TGTGCCAGCAGCCGCTCCAGGGATCGTGAGCAGTTCTTC.

The chain couples TRBV29-1 to TRBJ1-2, with a weak D call TRBD1 (5 bases). V was pared by 1 base and J by 7 bases, with 16 bases between. CDR3 length equals 14 residues. Germline CDR1 and CDR2: SQVTM and ANQGSEA. CDR3 nucleotides: TGCAGCGTTGAAGTGGGGCCTCGATGGGGTGGCTACACCTTC. It codes for CSVEVGPRWGGYTF.

The V gene is TRBV6-1, the J gene TRBJ1-1, with D uncertain. The CDR3 loop spans 13 amino acids. The germline V and J ends were trimmed by 8 bases and 1 base, with 11 bases remaining between them. CDR1 is MNHNS, CDR2 SASEGT, per germline. The CDR3 DNA reads as TGTGCCAGCTGCCGTAAGCAGAACACTGAAGCTTTCTTT. This encodes CASCRKQNTEAFF.

The chain couples TRBV4-1 to TRBJ2-5; 11 bases are shared with TRBD2. Per germline, CDR1 MGHRA and CDR2 YSYEKL. V shed 4 bases, J shed 5 bases, and the junction held 9 bases outside the gene matches. The length of the CDR3 is 16 residues. The CDR3 reads CASSPRASGRYETQYF. CDR3 sequence (DNA): TGCGCCAGCAGCCCCAGGGCTAGCGGGAGGTACGAGACCCAGTACTTC.

The chain's CDR3 is CASSPSQREGGEQYF. The CDR3 DNA reads TGTGCCAGCTCACCCTCCCAGCGGGAGGGAGGAGAGCAGTACTTC. This chain uses TRBV18 with TRBJ2-7, with 10 bases that match TRBD2. Germline trimming cut 3 bases from V and 7 bases from J; bases unmatched to any gene: 9. Germline V gene lookup returns CDR1 KGHSH and CDR2 LQKENI. This CDR3 has 15 residues.

V is TRBV9 and J is TRBJ2-1, with a weak D call TRBD2 (5 bases). Germline lookup yields CDR1 SGDLS and CDR2 YYNGEE. This CDR3 is built from 15 residues. Trimming stripped 3 bases from V and 0 bases from J, with 10 bases between. The CDR3 DNA reads as TGTGCCAGCAGCGCGAGCGGCACCTCCTACAATGAGCAGTTCTTC. Amino acid sequence: CASSASGTSYNEQFF.

This sequence joins TRBV6-5 and TRBJ1-5; 12 bases are a match to TRBD1. Germline lookup yields CDR1 MNHEY and CDR2 SVGAGI. Unmatched junction bases numbered 7, after V lost 7 bases and J lost 6 bases. The CDR3 has 15 amino acids. Here the CDR3 reads CASTPGQGAGQPQHF. For the CDR3, the DNA is TGTGCCAGCACCCCGGGACAGGGGGCTGGTCAGCCCCAGCATTTT.

This chain links TRBV5-1 with TRBJ2-5; D gene unclear. The germline gives CDR1 SGHRS, CDR2 YFSETQ. V shed 4 bases and J shed 1 base, with 5 bases lying between them. This CDR3 has 12 amino acids. CDR3 protein: CASSLLQETQYF. The CDR3 bases are TGCGCCAGCAGCCTTCTCCAAGAGACCCAGTACTTC. Filled out from reference TRBV5-1 and TRBJ2-5, the complete variable domain reads KAGVTQTPRYLIKTRGQQVTLSCSPISGHRSVSWYQQTPGQGLQFLFEYFSETQRNKGNFPGRFSGRQFSNSRSEMNVSTLELGDSALYLCASSLLQETQYFGPGTRLLVL.

The rearrangement uses TRBV5-1 and TRBJ1-5; maybe TRBD1 (5 bases). The V and J ends lost 7 bases and 7 bases respectively, with 18 bases between them. The CDR3 is 14 amino acids. Germline loops: CDR1 SGHRS, CDR2 YFSETQ. CDR3 sequence: CASSPGGGVQPQHF. CDR3 coding DNA: TGCGCCAGCTCCCCGGGGGGTGGTGTCCAGCCCCAGCATTTT.

The chain uses TRBV18 and TRBJ2-7, with 11 bases aligning to TRBD1. J gave up 0 bases and V 5 bases, and 3 bases lay outside the gene matches. This CDR3 region has 15 residues. Germline CDR1 reads KGHSH; CDR2 reads LQKENI. CDR3 sequence reads: CASSTGTGGSYEQYF. The CDR3 DNA is TGTGCCAGCTCAACCGGGACAGGGGGCTCCTACGAGCAGTACTTC.

The chain joins TRBV5-4 to TRBJ2-3; 16 positions match TRBD2. This CDR3 has 18 amino acids. Germline CDR1 reads SGHNT; CDR2 reads YYREEE (reference sequence). Losses at the gene ends were 4 bases for V and 0 bases for J; bases not matched to a gene: 5. The CDR3 region has the DNA TGTGCCAGCAGCCGGGGACTAGCGGGAGGGCCGAGCACAGATACGCAGTATTTT. This gives the protein CASSRGLAGGPSTDTQYF.

V and J are TRBV9 and TRBJ2-3; 9 nucleotides match TRBD2. V lost 0 bases to trimming and J lost 3 bases; unmatched junction nucleotides: 5. CDR1 is SGDLS, CDR2 YYNGEE, per germline. This CDR3 has 16 amino acids. The CDR3 bases are TGTGCCAGCAGCGTAGGGTTACTAGCGGGTACAGATACGCAGTATTTT. Amino acids: CASSVGLLAGTDTQYF.

The chain combines TRBV5-1 with TRBJ2-7, with TRBD2 matching over 8 bases. Per the germline V gene, CDR1 is SGHRS and CDR2 is YFSETQ. This CDR3 region has 15 residues. The ends lost 2 bases at V and 2 bases at J; junction bases unmatched: 6. The CDR3 spells CASSFTSGPTYEQYF. The CDR3 DNA reads TGCGCCAGCAGCTTCACTAGCGGCCCTACCTACGAGCAGTACTTC.

The rearrangement uses TRBV5-1 and TRBJ2-1; D might be TRBD2 (6 bases). This CDR3 has 14 residues. V was shortened by 8 bases and J by 5 bases, with 17 bases between the two germline ends. Germline V lookup: CDR1 SGHRS, CDR2 YFSETQ. CDR3 protein: CASGPGLTDNEQFF. In nucleotides, the CDR3 is TGCGCCAGTGGACCGGGACTCACCGACAATGAGCAGTTCTTC.

V is TRBV11-2 and J is TRBJ1-3; a weak D match, TRBD1 (6 bases). This CDR3 has 16 amino acids. From germline, CDR1 is SGHAT and CDR2 FQNNGV. Trimming stripped 6 bases from V and 0 bases from J, with 15 bases between. In DNA form, the CDR3 reads TGTGCCAGCAGAGTCGGGACACTCAACTCTGGAAACACCATATATTTT. Its translation: CASRVGTLNSGNTIYF.

The rearrangement links TRBV5-3 to TRBJ1-3, with 9 bases matching TRBD1. TRBV5-3 qualifies as an ORF whose function is uncertain. Germline trimming cut 2 bases from V and 0 bases from J; bases unmatched to any gene: 18. CDR3 length: 21 residues. The CDR3 protein is CARSFRYAGTGKCSSGNTIYF. The DNA of the CDR3 is TGTGCCAGAAGCTTTAGATACGCGGGGACAGGGAAGTGTAGCTCTGGAAACACCATATATTTT.

The V gene is TRBV11-2, the J gene TRBJ2-7, with D tentatively TRBD1 (5 bases). Per germline, CDR1 SGHAT and CDR2 FQNNGV. The length of the CDR3 is 15 residues. V shed 5 bases and J shed 7 bases, with 21 bases lying between them. The CDR3 DNA follows: TGTGCCAGCAGCCCAACGACACAGGTCCGGCGGGAGCAGTACTTC. It specifies CASSPTTQVRREQYF.

The V and J genes are TRBV15 and TRBJ1-2; D unclear. CDR1 and CDR2 (germline): LNHNV, YYDKDF (reference sequence). Trimming shortened V by 4 bases and J by 7 bases, and 10 bases separated the two germline ends. CDR3 length equals 12 residues. The CDR3 is CATSNPSGGYTF. The CDR3 nucleotides are TGTGCCACCAGCAACCCGAGTGGTGGCTACACCTTC.

The V call is TRBV5-1, the J call TRBJ2-7; 10 bases align to TRBD1. Germline V gene data show CDR1 as SGHRS and CDR2 as YFSETQ. The J segment lost 3 bases and the V segment lost 5 bases, leaving 5 bases of the junction unmatched. The CDR3 spans 14 residues. CDR3 in amino acids: CASSLGTGVYEQYF. The CDR3 region has the DNA TGCGCCAGCAGTCTCGGGACAGGGGTCTACGAGCAGTACTTC.

The J gene is TRBJ2-7, the V gene TRBV9, with 7 bases aligning to TRBD2. CDR3 length: 14 amino acids. Germline V gives CDR1 SGDLS, CDR2 YYNGEE. V gave up 3 bases and J gave up 2 bases; unmatched junction bases: 5. The CDR3 coding sequence is TGTGCCAGCAGCGCTCAGCGGGGAACCTACGAGCAGTACTTC. Translated: CASSAQRGTYEQYF.

The chain links TRBV9 to TRBJ2-3; 8 bases are a match to TRBD1. Trimming at V came to 4 bases and at J to 2 bases, leaving 6 bases not matched to a gene. There are 15 residues in the CDR3. Germline CDR1 is SGDLS and CDR2 is YYNGEE. The CDR3 nucleotides read TGTGCCAGCAGCCCAGGGGGCCCCTTCACAGATACGCAGTATTTT. Its translation: CASSPGGPFTDTQYF. Together with reference TRBV9 and TRBJ2-3, the CDR3 gives the full variable domain: DSGVTQTPKHLITATGQRVTLRCSPRSGDLSVYWYQQSLDQGLQFLIQYYNGEERAKGNILERFSAQQFPDLHSELNLSSLELGDSALYFCASSPGGPFTDTQYFGPGTRLTVL.

The chain uses TRBV19 and TRBJ1-5; 7 positions match TRBD1. This CDR3 region has 13 residues. J gave up 5 bases and V 6 bases, and 4 bases lay outside the gene matches. Germline assignment: CDR1 LNHDA and CDR2 SQIVND (reference sequence). CDR3 nucleotides: TGTGCCAGTAGCCGTGACAGGGATCAGCCCCAGCATTTT. Residues: CASSRDRDQPQHF.

V usage is TRBV2 and J usage is TRBJ1-1; the D is unclear. CDR3 length: 14 residues. Germline CDR1 reads SNHLY; CDR2 reads FYNNEI. The V and J ends lost 6 bases and 5 bases respectively, with 16 bases between them. The DNA of the CDR3 is TGTGCCAGCAGCCCGTATGGGAGAGAGACTGAAGCTTTCTTT. Protein product: CASSPYGRETEAFF.

This chain uses TRBV5-1 with TRBJ1-1; 7 nucleotides line up with TRBD1. The CDR3 covers 14 residues. Looked up from germline, CDR1 is SGHRS and CDR2 is YFSETQ. The ends lost 4 bases at V and 1 base at J; junction bases unmatched: 4. In DNA, the CDR3 is TGCGCCAGCAGCACCCGGACAGGGAACACTGAAGCTTTCTTT. Translating gives CASSTRTGNTEAFF.

The chain uses TRBV4-1 and TRBJ1-1; D call uncertain. This CDR3 comprises 16 residues. Germline loops: CDR1 MGHRA, CDR2 YSYEKL. V dropped 0 bases and J dropped 1 base, with 12 bases sitting between them. The CDR3 bases are TGCGCCAGCAGCCAAGATCTAAGGCCGGGGAACACTGAAGCTTTCTTT. It specifies CASSQDLRPGNTEAFF.